Listed here are 22 T cell receptor beta chains from one sample, sequenced in a study of T cells after yellow fever vaccination. TCRdb reprocessed the 5' RACE reads with MiXCR, giving one entry per CDR3 protein. The sample lists some 560,000 distinct CDR3 sequences; less than 20% were seen once. Specimen: PBMCs, collected 5 days after the first yellow fever vaccination. These receptors originate from a man aged 18 to 30 who received the YFV17D yellow fever vaccine.

The rearrangement joins TRBV5-4 to TRBJ2-7; TRBD2 aligns across 12 bases. V shed 1 base and J 5 bases; nucleotides not matched to a gene: 4. CDR1 and CDR2 (germline): SGHNT, YYREEE (reference sequence). This CDR3 has 15 amino acids. The DNA of the CDR3 is TGTGCCAGCAGCTTGTCTAGCGGGGGGGCCAACGAGCAGTACTTC. It translates to CASSLSSGGANEQYF.

V usage is TRBV3-1 and J usage is TRBJ1-6; the D gene is possibly TRBD1 (6 bases). There are 14 residues in the CDR3. V lost 3 bases and J 7 bases, leaving 10 bases between the germline ends. Germline CDR1 and CDR2: LGHDT and YNNKEL (reference sequence). For the CDR3, the DNA is TGTGCCAGCAGCCAGAGAAGGGGGAATTCACCCCTCCACTTT. Translating it yields CASSQRRGNSPLHF.

The chain uses TRBV5-6 and TRBJ1-1; TRBD1 is a possible D gene (6 bases). V shed 5 bases and J shed 10 bases, with 15 bases lying between them. The CDR3 is 12 residues long. CDR1 and CDR2 (germline): SGHDT, YYEEEE. In DNA form, the CDR3 reads TGTGCCAGCAGTACCTACAGGGCTGGAGCTTTCTTT. It yields the protein CASSTYRAGAFF. Drawing the rest from reference TRBV5-6 and TRBJ1-1, the complete variable domain is DAGVTQSPTHLIKTRGQQVTLRCSPKSGHDTVSWYQQALGQGPQFIFQYYEEEERQRGNFPDRFSGHQFPNYSSELNVNALLLGDSALYLCASSTYRAGAFFGQGTRLTVV.

V gene TRBV28 combines with J gene TRBJ2-5; a possible D gene is TRBD2 (5 bases). The germline V gene has CDR1 MDHEN and CDR2 SYDVKM. The CDR3 spans 13 residues. V lost 3 bases and J 7 bases, leaving 12 bases between the germline ends. The CDR3 DNA sequence: TGTGCCAGCAGTTTTCAGCTACGGGGGACCCAGTACTTC. Its protein product is CASSFQLRGTQYF.

The chain carries TRBV5-5 and TRBJ2-7; TRBD1 might be the D (6 bases). CDR3 length: 12 residues. From germline, CDR1 is SGHKS and CDR2 YYEKEE (reference sequence). V lost 6 bases to trimming and J lost 6 bases, with 13 bases between them. The CDR3 spells CASTPQGREQYF. The CDR3 DNA reads TGTGCCAGCACCCCTCAGGGGCGCGAGCAGTACTTC.

Only a few counts were recorded for this clonotype. V usage is TRBV5-1 and J usage is TRBJ2-5, with a weak D call TRBD2 (5 bases). This CDR3 contains 13 residues. Between the trimmed V and J ends, which lost 6 bases and 5 bases, there was a span of 14 bases. The germline V gene has CDR1 SGHRS and CDR2 YFSETQ. The CDR3 here is CASTSTSLETQYF. The DNA of the CDR3 is TGCGCCAGCACCTCCACTAGTCTGGAGACCCAGTACTTC.

The chain joins TRBV11-1 to TRBJ1-1; D gene ambiguous. Per the germline V gene, CDR1 is SGHAT and CDR2 is FQDESV (reference sequence). Between the trimmed V and J ends, which lost 1 base and 1 base, there was a span of 4 bases. This CDR3 spans 13 amino acids. The CDR3 DNA follows: TGTGCCAGCAGCTTAGAACGGAACACTGAAGCTTTCTTT. Translated, it gives CASSLERNTEAFF.

The chain links TRBV7-3 to TRBJ2-5, with 9 bases aligning to TRBD2. The CDR3 contains 14 residues. J was trimmed by 2 bases and V by 8 bases; bases with no gene match: 6. Per germline, CDR1 SGHTA and CDR2 FQGTGA. The CDR3 sequence is CASLAGGKQETQYF. DNA for the CDR3: TGTGCCAGCTTGGCGGGGGGGAAGCAAGAGACCCAGTACTTC.

In its sample, this clonotype was seen a few times. The chain carries TRBV15 and TRBJ2-4, with 7 bases identical to TRBD2. The V and J ends lost 2 bases and 1 base, in that order; junction bases with no gene match: 8. The germline CDR1 and CDR2 sequences are LNHNV and YYDKDF (reference sequence). The CDR3 runs to 17 residues. CDR3 loop: CATSRPGLWEAKNIQYF. The DNA for the CDR3 is TGTGCCACCAGCAGACCGGGACTATGGGAGGCCAAAAACATTCAGTACTTC. The full variable domain, in which reference TRBV15 and TRBJ2-4 provide the parts outside the CDR3, is DAMVIQNPRYQVTQFGKPVTLSCSQTLNHNVMYWYQQKSSQAPKLLFHYYDKDFNNEADTPDNFQSRRPNTSFCFLDIRSPGLGDTAMYLCATSRPGLWEAKNIQYFGAGTRLSVL.

This clonotype has just a few counts. The chain has TRBV5-1 and TRBJ2-2, with 7 bases fitting TRBD1. The CDR3 contains 16 residues. Germline trimming cut 4 bases from V and 6 bases from J; bases unmatched to any gene: 12. CDR1 is SGHRS and CDR2 is YFSETQ in the germline V gene. For the CDR3, the DNA is TGCGCCAGCAGCGCAGAGACAGGGCCGGTTGCCGGGGAGCTGTTTTTT. Translated: CASSAETGPVAGELFF.

The V call is TRBV29-1, the J call TRBJ2-1; 7 bases align to TRBD1. The ends lost 7 bases at V and 3 bases at J; junction bases unmatched: 3. CDR3 length: 12 amino acids. The germline V gene has CDR1 SQVTM and CDR2 ANQGSEA. The CDR3 spells CSGGQFYNEQFF. CDR3 DNA: TGCAGCGGGGGACAGTTCTACAATGAGCAGTTCTTC.

This clonotype was recorded a few times. V is TRBV30 and J is TRBJ2-5; D may be TRBD2 (5 bases). CDR1 and CDR2 from the germline V gene are GTSNPN and SVGIG (reference sequence). V lost 5 bases, J lost 5 bases, and 12 bases lay in between. This CDR3 comprises 12 residues. The CDR3 DNA is TGTGCCTGGGGACCAGGCGGGGAGACCCAGTACTTC. It specifies CAWGPGGETQYF.

This rearrangement joins TRBV7-9 to TRBJ2-5; D is unclear. The V end was cut by 5 bases, the J end by 4 bases, with 14 bases between. This CDR3 region has 14 residues. The germline gives CDR1 SEHNR, CDR2 FQNEAQ (reference sequence). CDR3 bases: TGTGCCAGCAGCGGCCGGGCCCGTGGAGAGACCCAGTACTTC. It specifies CASSGRARGETQYF.

This clonotype was seen only a few times. The gene calls are TRBV12-3 or TRBV12-4 and TRBJ2-1, with a weak D call TRBD1 (5 bases). V was clipped by 6 bases and J by 2 bases, with 14 bases between them. The CDR3 runs to 15 residues. The CDR3 region is CASSREGHTYNEQFF. As DNA, the CDR3 is TGTGCCAGCAGCCGCGAAGGACACACCTACAATGAGCAGTTCTTC.

In its sample, this clonotype was seen a few times. V and J are TRBV4-1 and TRBJ1-1, with 11 bases matching TRBD1. The CDR3 is 14 residues long. Per germline, CDR1 MGHRA and CDR2 YSYEKL. The V gene end was trimmed by 3 bases and the J gene end by 5 bases; junction bases not matched to a gene: 2. The CDR3 loop is CASSHGQGATEAFF. CDR3 sequence (DNA): TGCGCCAGCAGCCACGGACAGGGGGCAACTGAAGCTTTCTTT.

V usage is TRBV20-1 and J usage is TRBJ2-7; TRBD2 is a possible D gene (5 bases). V was shortened by 0 bases and J by 2 bases, with 14 bases between the two germline ends. CDR3 length equals 15 residues. Germline assignment: CDR1 DFQATT and CDR2 SNEGSKA (reference sequence). CDR3 residues: CSARDEVAGTYEQYF. The CDR3 bases are TGCAGTGCTAGAGATGAGGTCGCCGGGACCTACGAGCAGTACTTC.

The rearrangement uses TRBV4-3 and TRBJ2-4; the D is unclear. CDR1 is LGHNA, CDR2 YSLEER, per germline. V was cut by 1 base and J by 0 bases, with 13 bases left in between. This CDR3 spans 17 amino acids. The CDR3 DNA sequence: TGCGCCAGCAGCCAAGTTGTGGCGGCCGTAGCCAAAAACATTCAGTACTTC. Translating gives CASSQVVAAVAKNIQYF.

The rearrangement uses TRBV10-3 and TRBJ2-1, with 10 bases fitting TRBD2. With 4 bases clipped from V and 8 bases from J, the junction kept 5 bases outside the gene matches. The CDR3 is 14 amino acids. The germline V gene encodes CDR1 ENHRY and CDR2 SYGVKD. Written as DNA, the CDR3 is TGTGCCATCAGTGGAAGCGGGGGGGGGGATGAGCAGTTCTTC. The encoded protein is CAISGSGGGDEQFF.

This clonotype was detected a few times. The V and J genes are TRBV29-1 and TRBJ1-2; perhaps TRBD1 as D (6 bases). The CDR3 runs 13 residues. Germline CDR1 SQVTM, CDR2 ANQGSEA. Trimming pared 4 bases from V and 8 bases from J, leaving 17 bases between. As DNA, the CDR3 is TGCAGCGTTGTAACACCGGGGGCGAGGGGCTACACCTTC. It is translated as CSVVTPGARGYTF.

This clonotype was observed a handful of times. The chain recombines TRBV5-1 with TRBJ2-1, with D possibly TRBD2 on 5 matching bases. CDR1 is SGHRS and CDR2 is YFSETQ in the germline V gene. Deletions cut 0 bases from V and 4 bases from J, with 8 bases between. The CDR3 is made up of 14 amino acids. The CDR3 reads CASSLASQYNEQFF. CDR3 bases: TGCGCCAGCAGCTTGGCTAGCCAGTACAATGAGCAGTTCTTC.

In its sample, this clonotype was seen a few times. This chain uses TRBV2 with TRBJ1-2, with a tentative D call TRBD1 (6 bases). The V gene lost 1 base and the J gene lost 8 bases, with 14 bases spanning the gap. The CDR3 covers 14 residues. Per germline, CDR1 SNHLY and CDR2 FYNNEI. The CDR3, as DNA: TGTGCCAGCAGTGAAGGGACAGCCAAGGGCGGCTACACCTTC. This sequence encodes CASSEGTAKGGYTF. The full variable domain, in which reference TRBV2 and TRBJ1-2 provide the parts outside the CDR3, is EPEVTQTPSHQVTQMGQEVILRCVPISNHLYFYWYRQILGQKVEFLVSFYNNEISEKSEIFDDQFSVERPDGSNFTLKIRSTKLEDSAMYFCASSEGTAKGGYTFGSGTRLTVV.

Only a few counts were recorded for this clonotype. This chain uses TRBV27 with TRBJ1-5, with TRBD1 as a possible D gene (6 bases). Germline CDR1 and CDR2: MNHEY and SMNVEV (reference sequence). CDR3 length equals 15 residues. Deletions cut 7 bases from V and 7 bases from J, with 20 bases between. The DNA for the CDR3 is TGTGCCAGCAACCCAAAGGCAGGGGTCCGCCAGCCCCAGCATTTT. It specifies CASNPKAGVRQPQHF.